This entry lists 22 T cell receptor beta chains sequenced from one sample in a study of vaccination effects on CD4 cells after COVID-19. After expansion with viral peptide pools in the ViraFEST assay, antigen-specific CD4+ T cells were sequenced. Upon completion of about ten days in culture, CD4+ T cells were isolated. Nucleocapsid antibodies stayed negative before and after vaccination, showing no earlier SARS-CoV-2 infection. This table comes from immunoSEQ multiplex PCR, and its TCRdb copy is limited to in-frame clones, with some not included. There are 77,000 or so clones in the sample; under 80% occur only once, and roughly a tenth lies in the top ten. Their antigens are not known. The input for sequencing was CD4+ T cells from PBMCs cultured with SARS-CoV-2 spike peptides, taken before COVID-19 vaccination. Receptors originate from a human donor who received a COVID-19 vaccine.

CDR3 DNA: TGCGCCAGCAGCTTAAACAGGGCAAGAGAGACCCAGTACTTC. Translating it yields CASSLNRARETQYF. The chain recombines TRBV5-1 with TRBJ2-5, with TRBD1 as a possible D gene (6 bases). Germline values: CDR1 SGHRS, CDR2 YFSETQ. CDR3 length equals 14 residues. Trimming shortened V by 2 bases and J by 4 bases, and 12 bases separated the two germline ends.

This chain links TRBV7-3 with TRBJ1-3; weak D call: TRBD1 (6 bases). The CDR3 length is 15 residues. CDR1 SGHTA and CDR2 FQGTGA come from the germline V gene. The germline V and J ends were trimmed by 1 base and 2 bases, with 9 bases remaining between them. The CDR3 loop is CASSLRGQPGNTIYF. The CDR3 nucleotides are TGTGCCAGCAGCTTAAGAGGACAGCCTGGAAACACCATATATTTT.

The CDR3 protein is CASSDEHTEAFF. The CDR3 DNA is TGTGCCAGCAGCGACGAGCACACTGAAGCTTTCTTT. V is TRBV2 and J is TRBJ1-1, with no clear D. Germline-derived CDR1 and CDR2 are SNHLY and FYNNEI. This CDR3 contains 12 residues. V lost 6 bases and J 3 bases, leaving 8 bases between the germline ends.

The gene calls are TRBV10-1 and TRBJ2-3; D is perhaps TRBD1 or TRBD2 (5 bases each). CDR1 is WNHNN, CDR2 SYGVQD, per germline (reference sequence). This CDR3 spans 14 amino acids. The V and J ends lost 3 bases and 6 bases respectively, with 13 bases between them. Written as DNA, the CDR3 is TGCGCCAGCAGTGATTGGGGACCTCTGGATACGCAGTATTTT. Protein: CASSDWGPLDTQYF.

V usage is TRBV13 and J usage is TRBJ2-4; D gene uncertain. Per the germline V gene, CDR1 is PRHDT and CDR2 is FYEKMQ (reference sequence). There are 13 residues in the CDR3. Trimming shortened V by 3 bases and J by 4 bases, and 7 bases separated the two germline ends. Here the CDR3 DNA reads TGTGCCAGCAGCTTTGGCAGAAAAAACATTCAGTACTTC. It translates to CASSFGRKNIQYF.

The chain joins TRBV6-2 or TRBV6-3 to TRBJ2-7, with 10 bases lining up with TRBD1. The CDR3 totals 15 residues. The germline gives CDR1 MNHEY, CDR2 SVGEGT. The V segment lost 4 bases and the J segment 1 base; nucleotides outside the gene matches: 4. This chain's CDR3 is CASSSPGQGSYEQYV. The CDR3 DNA sequence: TGTGCCAGCAGTTCTCCGGGACAGGGGTCCTACGAGCAGTACGTC.

This clone turned up a few times. The chain is built from TRBV19 and TRBJ1-1; the match to TRBD1 covers 7 bases. Per the germline V gene, CDR1 is LNHDA and CDR2 is SQIVND (reference sequence). J gave up 7 bases and V 7 bases, and 9 bases lay outside the gene matches. The CDR3 covers 13 residues. CDR3 protein: CASNSEGANEAFF. CDR3 DNA sequence: TGTGCCAGTAACTCGGAGGGGGCGAATGAAGCTTTCTTT.

This clone came up a few times. The rearrangement joins TRBV19 to TRBJ1-1; a weak D match, TRBD1 (5 bases). Trimming left V 6 bases short and J 2 bases short, with 10 bases between. The V gene's germline CDR1 is LNHDA and CDR2 SQIVND (reference sequence). The CDR3 loop spans 13 amino acids. In nucleotides, the CDR3 is TGTGCCAGTAGAGACAGAGCAAACACTGAAGCTTTCTTT. Its translation: CASRDRANTEAFF.

This chain uses TRBV5-1 with TRBJ2-2, with D possibly TRBD2 on 5 matching bases. The CDR3 length is 14 residues. Germline CDR1 SGHRS, CDR2 YFSETQ. V shed 7 bases and J shed 2 bases, with 12 bases lying between them. In DNA form, the CDR3 reads TGCGCCAGCTCCGACGGACTTAACACCGGGGAGCTGTTTTTT. It translates to CASSDGLNTGELFF. Variable domain in full (rest from reference TRBV5-1 and TRBJ2-2): KAGVTQTPRYLIKTRGQQVTLSCSPISGHRSVSWYQQTPGQGLQFLFEYFSETQRNKGNFPGRFSGRQFSNSRSEMNVSTLELGDSALYLCASSDGLNTGELFFGEGSRLTVL.

This clone was observed a handful of times. V gene TRBV2 combines with J gene TRBJ1-2, with TRBD1 identical over 10 bases. The CDR3 has 12 amino acids. The germline CDR1 and CDR2 sequences are SNHLY and FYNNEI. J gave up 3 bases and V 9 bases, and 1 base lay outside the gene matches. CDR3 coding DNA: TGTGCCAGGACAGGGGGCGACTATGGCTACACCTTC. Its translation: CARTGGDYGYTF. The whole variable domain, filled in from reference TRBV2 and TRBJ1-2, reads EPEVTQTPSHQVTQMGQEVILRCVPISNHLYFYWYRQILGQKVEFLVSFYNNEISEKSEIFDDQFSVERPDGSNFTLKIRSTKLEDSAMYFCARTGGDYGYTFGSGTRLTVV.

J is TRBJ2-3 and V is TRBV11-2; weak D call: TRBD2 (6 bases). CDR3 size: 17 residues. Trimming pared 5 bases from V and 0 bases from J, leaving 18 bases between. CDR1 and CDR2 (germline): SGHAT, FQNNGV. The CDR3, as DNA: TGTGCCAGCAGCCCTGCGGGGTTGCCTGGGAGCACAGATACGCAGTATTTT. It is translated as CASSPAGLPGSTDTQYF.

The rearrangement joins TRBV10-1 to TRBJ1-1, with 7 bases aligning to TRBD1. V was pared by 4 bases and J by 1 base, with 3 bases of the junction left unmatched. The CDR3 loop spans 14 amino acids. Germline lookup yields CDR1 WNHNN and CDR2 SYGVQD (reference sequence). The CDR3 loop is CASSGGTENTEAFF. CDR3 in DNA: TGCGCCAGCAGTGGGGGGACAGAGAACACTGAAGCTTTCTTT.

The rearrangement links TRBV20-1 to TRBJ2-5; D uncertain. Germline lookup yields CDR1 DFQATT and CDR2 SNEGSKA (reference sequence). This CDR3 spans 14 amino acids. The germline V and J ends were trimmed by 3 bases and 2 bases, with 13 bases remaining between them. The CDR3: CSASPSTQQETQYF. The CDR3 DNA reads as TGCAGTGCTAGTCCGAGTACCCAACAAGAGACCCAGTACTTC.

The genes are TRBV4-3 and TRBJ1-2; tentative D call: TRBD1 (5 bases). Germline lookup yields CDR1 LGHNA and CDR2 YSLEER. The CDR3 loop spans 16 amino acids. The V end lost 0 bases, the J end lost 5 bases, and 16 bases lay between the germline ends. CDR3 nucleotides: TGCGCCAGCAGCCAAGATGTTAGCAGGGCTGGATATGGCTACACCTTC. This encodes CASSQDVSRAGYGYTF.

The chain is built from TRBV6-5 and TRBJ2-7; D may be TRBD1 or TRBD2 (5 bases each). Trimming removed 6 bases from V and 0 bases from J, with 12 bases in between. This CDR3 is built from 14 residues. Looked up from germline, CDR1 is MNHEY and CDR2 is SVGAGI. CDR3 in DNA: TGTGCCAGCAGGAGGGACGCCAGCTCCTACGAGCAGTACGTC. It yields the protein CASRRDASSYEQYV.

The genes are TRBV2 and TRBJ1-2, with 12 bases identical to TRBD1. The CDR3 spans 15 residues. V was pared by 6 bases and J by 7 bases, with 9 bases of the junction left unmatched. Germline assignment: CDR1 SNHLY and CDR2 FYNNEI. The chain's CDR3 is CASSALGQGAVGYTF. CDR3 DNA sequence: TGTGCCAGCAGCGCTCTGGGACAGGGGGCTGTTGGCTACACCTTC.

The chain employs TRBV6-5 and TRBJ2-3; D call uncertain. The CDR3 is 16 amino acids. The germline gives CDR1 MNHEY, CDR2 SVGAGI. Trimming pared 2 bases from V and 0 bases from J, leaving 12 bases between. The CDR3 DNA is TGTGCCAGCAGTTACCAAGGTTCATCTAGCACAGATACGCAGTATTTT. It is translated as CASSYQGSSSTDTQYF.

The chain carries TRBV6-5 and TRBJ1-1; no definite D call. The CDR3 is made up of 14 amino acids. V lost 2 bases to trimming and J lost 0 bases, with 7 bases between them. Per germline, CDR1 MNHEY and CDR2 SVGAGI. This CDR3 is CASSYTRVNTEAFF. DNA for the CDR3: TGTGCCAGCAGTTACACACGGGTGAACACTGAAGCTTTCTTT.

This clone was detected only once. The V call is TRBV5-1, the J call TRBJ1-2, with 9 bases identical to TRBD1. Per the germline V gene, CDR1 is SGHRS and CDR2 is YFSETQ. The CDR3 covers 13 residues. V trimming: 4 bases; J trimming: 4 bases; junction bases outside the gene matches: 2. CDR3 sequence reads: CASSLDRGYGYTF. The CDR3 nucleotides are TGCGCCAGCAGCCTGGACAGGGGCTATGGCTACACCTTC.

V and J are TRBV7-9 and TRBJ2-5; D possibly corresponds to TRBD1 (5 bases). There are 15 residues in the CDR3. The germline V and J ends were trimmed by 0 bases and 0 bases, with 8 bases remaining between them. The germline V gene encodes CDR1 SEHNR and CDR2 FQNEAQ (reference sequence). The CDR3 region has the DNA TGTGCCAGCAGCTTAGCAAAGGGGTACCAAGAGACCCAGTACTTC. It specifies CASSLAKGYQETQYF.

The chain joins TRBV6-2 or TRBV6-3 to TRBJ1-2; 7 bases are shared with TRBD1. CDR3 length: 16 amino acids. V dropped 5 bases and J dropped 6; count of bases not matched to a gene: 15. Germline V CDR1 and CDR2: MNHEY, SVGEGT. The chain's CDR3 is CASSHSGTEIGDGYTF. CDR3 DNA: TGTGCCAGCAGTCATTCCGGGACAGAAATTGGGGATGGCTACACCTTC.

CDR3 protein: CAWNTGPLPEQFF. CDR3 coding DNA: TGTGCCTGGAACACCGGGCCCCTCCCCGAGCAGTTCTTC. The chain employs TRBV30 and TRBJ2-1; D gene unclear. The CDR3 runs 13 residues. Between the trimmed V and J ends, which lost 4 bases and 10 bases, there was a span of 17 bases. Germline V gives CDR1 GTSNPN, CDR2 SVGIG (reference sequence).